Listed here are 21 T cell receptor beta chains from one sample, sequenced in a study of blood T cell repertoires in COVID-19. Sequencing used immunoSEQ multiplex PCR; TCRdb keeps in-frame clones, though not all of them. The sample yields fewer than 100,000 clones, roughly 86% seen once. Sequencing used peripheral blood. These receptors all stem from a man aged 45-65 years with acute or convalescent COVID-19.

This clone occurred once. V gene TRBV11-2 combines with J gene TRBJ2-5, with D uncertain. The CDR3 length is 15 residues. V lost 1 base and J lost 2, with 11 bases in between. Germline V CDR1 and CDR2: SGHAT, FQNNGV. The CDR3 region is CASSLALTRQETQYF. The CDR3 DNA is TGTGCCAGCAGCTTAGCTTTGACTCGACAAGAGACCCAGTACTTC.

The chain has TRBV2 and TRBJ2-6; 8 bases fit TRBD2. Germline-derived CDR1 and CDR2 are SNHLY and FYNNEI. J lost 4 bases, V lost 6 bases, and 8 bases had no gene match. The CDR3 length is 16 residues. DNA of the CDR3: TGTGCCAGCAGCGTAGCGGGACGTATGGGGGCCAACGTCCTGACTTTC. This sequence encodes CASSVAGRMGANVLTF.

This clone was counted a single time. The rearrangement links TRBV13 to TRBJ1-2; TRBD1 is a possible D gene (5 bases). Germline V CDR1 and CDR2: PRHDT, FYEKMQ (reference sequence). The V gene lost 4 bases and the J gene lost 1 base, with 13 bases spanning the gap. The CDR3 consists of 15 residues. The CDR3 coding sequence is TGTGCCAGCAGCTCGGTAGACAGACTTAACTATGGCTACACCTTC. Its protein is CASSSVDRLNYGYTF.

This clone came up once. This rearrangement joins TRBV7-6 to TRBJ2-7; 9 nucleotides align to TRBD1. The CDR3 length is 19 residues. Trimming cost V 5 bases and J 7 bases; bases outside gene matches: 24. From germline, CDR1 is SGHVS and CDR2 FNYEAQ. CDR3 loop: CASSPSPSLQGAVASEQYF. The CDR3 DNA reads TGTGCCAGCAGCCCTAGTCCCAGCCTACAGGGGGCGGTCGCTAGTGAGCAGTACTTC.

V gene TRBV29-1 combines with J gene TRBJ1-2, with no clear D. Germline assignment: CDR1 SQVTM and CDR2 ANQGSEA. With 2 bases removed from V and 4 bases from J, the gap between germline ends came to 11 bases. The CDR3 has 13 amino acids. This CDR3 is CSVERDLPYGYTF. CDR3 sequence (DNA): TGCAGCGTTGAACGAGATCTGCCCTATGGCTACACCTTC.

J is TRBJ2-2 and V is TRBV5-1; 7 bases fit TRBD1. This CDR3 contains 14 residues. V shed 5 bases, J shed 4 bases, and the junction held 5 bases outside the gene matches. CDR1 and CDR2 (germline): SGHRS, YFSETQ. CDR3 nucleotides: TGCGCCAGCAGAAGGGACAGCCTCACCGGGGAGCTGTTTTTT. Translation: CASRRDSLTGELFF. Together with reference TRBV5-1 and TRBJ2-2, the CDR3 gives the full variable domain: KAGVTQTPRYLIKTRGQQVTLSCSPISGHRSVSWYQQTPGQGLQFLFEYFSETQRNKGNFPGRFSGRQFSNSRSEMNVSTLELGDSALYLCASRRDSLTGELFFGEGSRLTVL.

This chain links TRBV13 with TRBJ2-1, with 10 bases matching TRBD2. From germline, CDR1 is PRHDT and CDR2 FYEKMQ (reference sequence). This CDR3 is built from 15 residues. J was trimmed by 7 bases and V by 1 base; bases with no gene match: 4. This CDR3 is CASSLASGSWNEQFF. For the CDR3, the DNA is TGTGCCAGCAGCTTAGCTAGCGGGAGTTGGAATGAGCAGTTCTTC.

The chain combines TRBV7-8 with TRBJ2-7; D perhaps matches TRBD1 (6 bases). There are 15 residues in the CDR3. Per the germline V gene, CDR1 is SGHVS and CDR2 is FQNEAQ. V lost 4 bases and J 2 bases, leaving 15 bases between the germline ends. The CDR3 protein is CASSSRGAGAYEQYF. The CDR3 DNA is TGTGCCAGCAGCTCGAGGGGAGCAGGGGCCTACGAGCAGTACTTC.

This clone was picked up one time. One end of the junction is discordant with germline, which a read error may explain. V is TRBV6-2 or TRBV6-3 and J is TRBJ1-2, with a weak D call TRBD1 (6 bases). The CDR3 extends over 11 amino acids. From germline, CDR1 is MNHEY and CDR2 SVGEGT. In nucleotides, the CDR3 is TGTGCCAGCAGCGACGACCACAGGGCCGCCTTC. This gives the protein CASSDDHRAAF.

The chain is built from TRBV5-6 and TRBJ2-5; 8 bases map to TRBD2. This CDR3 comprises 14 residues. Germline loops: CDR1 SGHDT, CDR2 YYEEEE. V lost 2 bases, J lost 2 bases, and 2 bases stayed unmatched. The CDR3 loop is CASSFTSGQETQYF. The CDR3 DNA reads TGTGCCAGCAGCTTCACTAGCGGACAAGAGACCCAGTACTTC.

This clone was seen once. V usage is TRBV5-4 and J usage is TRBJ2-3; TRBD2 matches 8 bases. Germline-derived CDR1 and CDR2 are SGHNT and YYREEE (reference sequence). This CDR3 is built from 14 residues. The trim removed 6 bases at V and 8 bases at J, leaving 11 bases unmatched. CDR3 DNA: TGTGCCAGCAAAAGAAGCGGGAGTCTGGGTACGCAGTATTTT. Protein: CASKRSGSLGTQYF.

This clone showed up just a few times. The chain is built from TRBV20-1 and TRBJ2-7; the D gene is possibly TRBD2 (5 bases). Trimming left V 3 bases short and J 2 bases short, with 11 bases between. The V gene's germline CDR1 is DFQATT and CDR2 SNEGSKA (reference sequence). CDR3 size: 13 residues. Here the CDR3 DNA reads TGCAGTGCTAGTTCCCAGCGGACCTACGAGCAGTACTTC. Translating it yields CSASSQRTYEQYF.

V usage is TRBV18 and J usage is TRBJ2-3, with TRBD2 identical over 13 bases. Germline loops: CDR1 KGHSH, CDR2 LQKENI. V was pared by 2 bases and J by 2 bases, with 4 bases of the junction left unmatched. The CDR3 is 17 residues long. The CDR3 region is CASSPSGLAGATDTQYF. In DNA, the CDR3 is TGTGCCAGCTCACCAAGTGGACTAGCGGGAGCCACAGATACGCAGTATTTT. The full variable domain, completed using reference TRBV18 and TRBJ2-3, is NAGVMQNPRHLVRRRGQEARLRCSPMKGHSHVYWYRQLPEEGLKFMVYLQKENIIDESGMPKERFSAEFPKEGPSILRIQQVVRGDSAAYFCASSPSGLAGATDTQYFGPGTRLTVL.

The chain carries TRBV6-4 and TRBJ1-2; 7 bases are a match to TRBD1. The CDR3 is made up of 14 amino acids. The trim removed 6 bases at V and 3 bases at J, leaving 7 bases unmatched. Germline values: CDR1 MRHNA, CDR2 SNTAGT. Here the CDR3 DNA reads TGTGCCAGCAGGGAGGACAGGACTGACTATGGCTACACCTTC. This encodes CASREDRTDYGYTF.

This clone showed up just a few times. This sequence joins TRBV19 and TRBJ1-2, with 7 bases matching TRBD1. The CDR3 is 13 amino acids. Germline V lookup: CDR1 LNHDA, CDR2 SQIVND (reference sequence). The V gene end was trimmed by 6 bases and the J gene end by 1 base; junction bases not matched to a gene: 2. The CDR3 here is CASSQGGNYGYTF. CDR3 DNA sequence: TGTGCCAGTAGCCAGGGGGGTAACTATGGCTACACCTTC. The full variable domain, with the rest looked up from reference TRBV19 and TRBJ1-2, is DGGITQSPKYLFRKEGQNVTLSCEQNLNHDAMYWYRQDPGQGLRLIYYSQIVNDFQKGDIAEGYSVSREKKESFPLTVTSAQKNPTAFYLCASSQGGNYGYTFGSGTRLTVV.

The rearrangement links TRBV30 to TRBJ1-2; the match to TRBD1 covers 8 bases. CDR3 length equals 12 residues. Trimming removed 7 bases from V and 9 bases from J; junction bases left unmatched: 10. The germline CDR1 and CDR2 sequences are GTSNPN and SVGIG (reference sequence). This CDR3 reads CALREQGVRYTF. The DNA for the CDR3 is TGTGCCTTGAGGGAACAGGGGGTCCGCTACACCTTC.

This chain uses TRBV19 with TRBJ2-1, with TRBD1 matching 10 bases. Germline values: CDR1 LNHDA, CDR2 SQIVND (reference sequence). This CDR3 is built from 14 residues. The V segment lost 4 bases and the J segment 7 bases; nucleotides outside the gene matches: 4. The CDR3 is CASSRGTGVNEQFF. In DNA, the CDR3 is TGTGCCAGTAGTAGGGGGACAGGGGTAAATGAGCAGTTCTTC.

The genes are TRBV10-3 and TRBJ1-4; 7 bases are a match to TRBD1. Per the germline V gene, CDR1 is ENHRY and CDR2 is SYGVKD. This CDR3 has 14 residues. V shed 4 bases, J shed 8 bases, and the junction held 7 bases outside the gene matches. CDR3: CAISGGQSTEKLFF. The CDR3 bases are TGTGCCATCAGTGGGGGACAGAGTACGGAAAAACTGTTTTTT.

The chain carries TRBV5-1 and TRBJ1-2; no clear D gene. Trimming removed 0 bases at V and 6 bases at J, with 9 bases between. The germline V gene has CDR1 SGHRS and CDR2 YFSETQ. CDR3 size: 13 residues. CDR3 protein: CASSLGTEDGYTF. The CDR3 DNA reads as TGCGCCAGCAGCTTGGGGACGGAGGATGGCTACACCTTC.

In nucleotides, the CDR3 is TGTGCCAGCAGCCAGCAAATAGGACAGGGGGGTCTTAATGAGCAGTTCTTC. Translation gives CASSQQIGQGGLNEQFF. The chain is built from TRBV7-2 and TRBJ2-1; TRBD1 matches 10 bases. J lost 7 bases, V lost 5 bases, and 14 bases had no gene match. The CDR3 is 17 amino acids. Germline assignment: CDR1 SGHTA and CDR2 FQGNSA.

The chain has TRBV30 and TRBJ2-2; D perhaps matches TRBD2 (5 bases). V was cut by 0 bases and J by 4 bases, with 15 bases left in between. The CDR3 has 16 residues. Germline CDR1 reads GTSNPN; CDR2 reads SVGIG (reference sequence). CDR3 sequence reads: CAWSVSPRVPTGELFF. Written as DNA, the CDR3 is TGTGCCTGGAGTGTATCTCCGCGGGTGCCCACCGGGGAGCTGTTTTTT. The full variable domain, with the rest looked up from reference TRBV30 and TRBJ2-2, is SQTIHQWPATLVQPVGSPLSLECTVEGTSNPNLYWYRQAAGRGLQLLFYSVGIGQISSEVPQNLSASRPQDRQFILSSKKLLLSDSGFYLCAWSVSPRVPTGELFFGEGSRLTVL.